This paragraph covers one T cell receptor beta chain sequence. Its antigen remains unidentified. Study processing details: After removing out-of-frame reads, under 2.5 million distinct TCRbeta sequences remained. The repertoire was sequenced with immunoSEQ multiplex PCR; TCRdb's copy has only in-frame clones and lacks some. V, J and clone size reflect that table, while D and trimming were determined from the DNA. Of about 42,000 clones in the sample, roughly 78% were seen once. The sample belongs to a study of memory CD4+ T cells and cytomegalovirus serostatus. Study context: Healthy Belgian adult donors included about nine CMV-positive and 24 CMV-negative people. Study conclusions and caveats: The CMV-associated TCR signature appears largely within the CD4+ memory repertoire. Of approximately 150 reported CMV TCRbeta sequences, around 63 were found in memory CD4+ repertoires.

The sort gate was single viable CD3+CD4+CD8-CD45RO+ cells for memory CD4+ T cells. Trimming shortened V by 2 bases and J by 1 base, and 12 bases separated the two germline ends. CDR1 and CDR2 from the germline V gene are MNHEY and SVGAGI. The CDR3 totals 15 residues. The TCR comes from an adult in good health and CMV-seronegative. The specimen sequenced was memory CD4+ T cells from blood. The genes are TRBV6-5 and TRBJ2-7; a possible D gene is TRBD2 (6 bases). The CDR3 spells CASSYARDSSYEQYF. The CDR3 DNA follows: TGTGCCAGCAGTTACGCCCGGGACTCTTCCTACGAGCAGTACTTC.